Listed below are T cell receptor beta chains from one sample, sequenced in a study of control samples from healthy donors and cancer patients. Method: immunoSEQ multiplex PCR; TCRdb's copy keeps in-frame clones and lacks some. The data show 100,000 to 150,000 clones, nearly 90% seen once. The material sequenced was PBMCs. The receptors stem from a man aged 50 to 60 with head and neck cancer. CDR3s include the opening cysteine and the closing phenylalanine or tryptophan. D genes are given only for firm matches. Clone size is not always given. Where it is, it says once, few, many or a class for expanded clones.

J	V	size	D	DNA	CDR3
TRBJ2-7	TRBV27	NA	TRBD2	TGTGCCAGCAGTTTAGGTAGCGGGGGGGCCCTAAGAGAGCAGTACTTC	CASSLGSGGALREQYF
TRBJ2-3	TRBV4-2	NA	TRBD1	TGTGCCAGCAGCCAACCCCGGGACAGGTTAACAGATACGCAGTATTTT	CASSQPRDRLTDTQYF
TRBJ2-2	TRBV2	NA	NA	TGTGCCAGCAGTTCTTTCGGGGGGAACACCGGGGAGCTGTTTTTT	CASSSFGGNTGELFF
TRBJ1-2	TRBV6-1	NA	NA	TGTGCCAGCAGTGAAGTAGTGGGAATCTATGGCTACACCTTC	CASSEVVGIYGYTF
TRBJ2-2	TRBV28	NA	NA	TGTGCCAGCAGAAAAACAGGACGTACCGGGGAGCTGTTTTTT	CASRKTGRTGELFF
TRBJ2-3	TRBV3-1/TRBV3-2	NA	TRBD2	TGTGCCAGCGAAGCGGGAGGCACAGATACGCAGTATTTT	CASEAGGTDTQYF
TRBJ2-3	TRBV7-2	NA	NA	TGTGCCAGCGGTTCCGACTTCTTAAACACAGATACGCAGTATTTT	CASGSDFLNTDTQYF
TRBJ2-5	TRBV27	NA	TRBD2	TGTGCCAGCAGCCGGAGTGGTCTAGCGGGAGGTCAAGAGACCCAGTACTTC	CASSRSGLAGGQETQYF
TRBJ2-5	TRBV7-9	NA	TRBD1	TGTGCCAGCAGCGGTGGACAGGGCGGGGAGACCCAGTACTTC	CASSGGQGGETQYF
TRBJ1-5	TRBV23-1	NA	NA	TGCGCCAGCAGTCAATTTGGGGAGCAGCCCCAGCATTTT	CASSQFGEQPQHF
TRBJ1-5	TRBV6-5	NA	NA	TGTGCCAGCAGAGGGGTGCCATCAAATAGTATGCCCCAGCATTTT	CASRGVPSNSMPQHF
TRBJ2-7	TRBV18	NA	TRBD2	TGTGCCAGCTCACCACTAGCGGGGGGTAACGAGCAGTACTTC	CASSPLAGGNEQYF
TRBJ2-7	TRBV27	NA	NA	TGTGCCAGCAGTCCACCCCGAGGGAGGCTAACATCCTACGAGCAGTACTTC	CASSPPRGRLTSYEQYF
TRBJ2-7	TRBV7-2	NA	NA	TGTGCCAGCAGCTTAGTAGTGACTGCCTCCTACGAGCAGTACTTC	CASSLVVTASYEQYF
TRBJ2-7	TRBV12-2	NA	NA	TGTGCAAGTCGCCCGTGGGGACTACGCGTCGAGCAGTACTTC	CASRPWGLRVEQYF
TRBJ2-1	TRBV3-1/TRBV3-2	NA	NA	TGTGCCAGCAGCCAAAAAGAGGGGGTATCTAACCGATACAATGAGCAGTTCTTC	CASSQKEGVSNRYNEQFF
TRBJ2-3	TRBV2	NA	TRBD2	TGTGCCAGCAGTGCGGCTAGCGGGGTAACAGATACGCAGTATTTT	CASSAASGVTDTQYF
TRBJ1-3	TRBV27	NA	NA	TGTGCCAGCAGCGTACGTGGTCGCTCTGGAAACACCATATATTTT	CASSVRGRSGNTIYF
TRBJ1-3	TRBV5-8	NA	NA	TGTGCCAGCAGCTTGGGCGATGCGAAAGGAAACACCATATATTTT	CASSLGDAKGNTIYF
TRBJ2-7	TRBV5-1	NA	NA	TGCGCCAGCAGCGCCTTAGGGGACCGTCTCTCGGAGCAGTACTTC	CASSALGDRLSEQYF
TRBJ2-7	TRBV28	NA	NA	TGTGCCAGCAGATCCAGGGGTACCCTCTACGAGCAGTACTTC	CASRSRGTLYEQYF
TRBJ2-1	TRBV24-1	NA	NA	TGTGCCACCGGAGACACTGAGCAGTTCTTC	CATGDTEQFF
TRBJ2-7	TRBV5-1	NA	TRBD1	TGCGCCAGCAGCCCGGTCGGGACAGGGACCTACGAGCAGTACTTC	CASSPVGTGTYEQYF
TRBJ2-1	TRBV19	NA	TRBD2	TGTGCCAGTAGCCTAGCGGGGAAAACCTACAATGAGCAGTTCTTC	CASSLAGKTYNEQFF
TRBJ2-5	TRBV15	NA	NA	TGTGCCACCAGCAGGGAGGTCGGGGAGACCCAGTACTTC	CATSREVGETQYF
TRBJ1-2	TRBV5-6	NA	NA	TGTGCCAGCAGCTTGGAAAAGGGGATGGGTATGAGATACACCTTC	CASSLEKGMGMRYTF
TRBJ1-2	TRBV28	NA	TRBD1	TGTGCCAGCAGATCGGGGCAGGGGGCGCGGGGCTACACCTTC	CASRSGQGARGYTF
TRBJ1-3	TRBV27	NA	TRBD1	TGTGCCAGCAGCTTAACACCGACAGGGGCGGGCGGAAACACCATATATTTT	CASSLTPTGAGGNTIYF
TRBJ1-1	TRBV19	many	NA	TGTGCCACCGGGGGGGTTTGGACTGAAGCTTTCTTT	CATGGVWTEAFF
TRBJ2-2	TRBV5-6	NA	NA	TGTGCCAGCAGCTTGCCCACGAACACCGGGGAGCTGTTTTTT	CASSLPTNTGELFF
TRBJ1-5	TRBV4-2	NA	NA	TGTGCCAGCAGCCAAGATCGGGGGAGCAATCAGCCCCAGCATTTT	CASSQDRGSNQPQHF
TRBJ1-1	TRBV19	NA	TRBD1	TGTGCCAGTAGTATGGGAGACAGGGGGTTGACTGAAGCTTTCTTT	CASSMGDRGLTEAFF
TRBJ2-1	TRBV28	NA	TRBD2	TGTGCCAGCAGTTTAGCGGGAGGTTACAATGAGCAGTTCTTC	CASSLAGGYNEQFF
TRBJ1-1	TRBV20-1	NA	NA	TGCAGTGCTAGTTTGACTTTCAACACTGAAGCTTTCTTT	CSASLTFNTEAFF
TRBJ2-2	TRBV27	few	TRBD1	TGTGCCAGCAGTATAATACAGGGGGCCACCGGGGAGCTGTTTTTT	CASSIIQGATGELFF
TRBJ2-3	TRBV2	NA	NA	TGTGCCAGCAATCCTCTCGGAGGAGGGTTTAATACGCAGTATTTT	CASNPLGGGFNTQYF
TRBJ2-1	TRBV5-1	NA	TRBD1	TGCGCCAGCAGCCCCCGCGGACAGGGGATCTATGAGCAGTTCTTC	CASSPRGQGIYEQFF
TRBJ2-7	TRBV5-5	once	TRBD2	TGTGCCAGCAGCCTGGGACTAGCGCCCTACGAGCAGTACTTC	CASSLGLAPYEQYF
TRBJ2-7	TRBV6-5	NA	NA	TGTGCCAGCAGTCGGGGGTCGAGGTACGAGCAGTACTTC	CASSRGSRYEQYF
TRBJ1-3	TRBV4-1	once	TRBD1	TGCGCCAGCAGCCAGGAGCAGGGGGCCTCAGGAAACACCATATATTTT	CASSQEQGASGNTIYF
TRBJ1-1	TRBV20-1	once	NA	TGCAGTGCTAGGGGAAACACTGAAGCTTTCTTT	CSARGNTEAFF
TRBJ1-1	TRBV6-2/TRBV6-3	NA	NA	TGTGCCAGCAGTTACTCGATCGGCGGGGTCGCTGAAGCTTTCTTT	CASSYSIGGVAEAFF
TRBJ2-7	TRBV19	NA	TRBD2	TGTGCCATCGCGGGGGGCTACGAGCAGTACTTC	CAIAGGYEQYF
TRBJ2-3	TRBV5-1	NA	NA	TGCGCCAGCAGCGGATACAGGGGCACAGATACGCAGTATTTT	CASSGYRGTDTQYF
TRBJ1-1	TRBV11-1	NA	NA	TGTGCCAGCAGCTACTTGGTGAACACTGAAGCTTTCTTT	CASSYLVNTEAFF
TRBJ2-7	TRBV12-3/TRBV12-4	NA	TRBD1	TGTGCCAGCAGTTTTGGGACAGAATACGAGCAGTACTTC	CASSFGTEYEQYF
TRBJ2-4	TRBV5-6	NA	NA	TGTGCCAGCAGCCTACAGGGGAGGAACATTCAGTACTTC	CASSLQGRNIQYF
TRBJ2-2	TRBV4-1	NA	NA	TGCGCCAGCCAGCCTCAACTGAACACCGGGGAGCTGTTTTTT	CASQPQLNTGELFF
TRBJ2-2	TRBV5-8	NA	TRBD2	TGTGCCAGCAGACCGGGACTAGAGACCGGGGAGCTGTTTTTT	CASRPGLETGELFF
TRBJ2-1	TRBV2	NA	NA	TGTGCCAGCAGTGGGCAGATTTACAATGAGCAGTTCTTC	CASSGQIYNEQFF
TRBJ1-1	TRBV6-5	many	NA	TGTGCCAGCAGTTACGGGTTACTGAATGAAGCTTTCTTT	CASSYGLLNEAFF
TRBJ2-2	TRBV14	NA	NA	TGTGCCAGCAGCCTCCTCCCGGACCTTCAGACCGGGGAGCTGTTTTTT	CASSLLPDLQTGELFF
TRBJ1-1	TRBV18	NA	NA	TGTGCCAGCTCACCACAAACATCAGACTCGGGAATTTGG	CASSPQTSDSGIW
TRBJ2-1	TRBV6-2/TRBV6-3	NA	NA	TGTGCCAGCAGTCTTAGGGAACAGTACTACAATGAGCAGTTCTTC	CASSLREQYYNEQFF
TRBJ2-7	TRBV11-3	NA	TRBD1	TGTGCCAGCAGCTTATTGGGACAGGGAGACGAGCAGTACTTC	CASSLLGQGDEQYF
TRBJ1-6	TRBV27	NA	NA	TGTGCCAGCAGTTTACGGAGGGATGTTGGTTCACCCCTCCACTTT	CASSLRRDVGSPLHF
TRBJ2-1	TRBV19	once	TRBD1	TGTGCCAGTAGTCTCTCCGGGACAGCAAATATCAATGAGCAGTTCTTC	CASSLSGTANINEQFF
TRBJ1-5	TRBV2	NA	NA	TGTGCCAGCAAGTACAGACCTAATCAGCCCCAGCATTTT	CASKYRPNQPQHF
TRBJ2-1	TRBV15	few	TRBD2	TGTGCCACCAGCAGGTTGGCGGGAGGGTCAGGCGATTGGCCCAATGAGCAGTTCTTC	CATSRLAGGSGDWPNEQFF
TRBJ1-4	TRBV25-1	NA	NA	TGTGCCAGCCTTGGACCGATTAATGAAAAACTGTTTTTT	CASLGPINEKLFF